What follows are 13 T cell receptor beta chains derived from one specimen sequenced in a study of response to subunit inactivated influenza vaccine. TCRdb itself ran the RT-PCR reads through MiXCR, one entry per CDR3 protein. The repertoire has about 620,000 distinct CDR3 sequences, 11% of them found once; the top ten carry 9.5% to 12%. The data were also submitted as part of a second study, on T cells expressing NK-cell markers. That study adds: Template switching by 5'RACE with UMIs generated the TCR beta cDNA.

Sequencing was performed on PBMCs from blood, taken on the day of vaccination. The origin of the receptors is a man aged 50-60 years who received an inactivated influenza vaccine.

This clonotype has only a few counts. The DNA for the CDR3 is TGTGCCAGCAGCGTTGGGGCCCTCAACAATCAGCCCCAGCATTTT. Amino acid sequence: CASSVGALNNQPQHF. The chain is built from TRBV7-2 and TRBJ1-5; D is perhaps TRBD1 (5 bases). The V gene lost 5 bases and the J gene lost 3 bases, with 14 bases spanning the gap. The CDR3 extends over 15 amino acids. CDR1 is SGHTA, CDR2 FQGNSA, per germline.

This chain uses TRBV18 with TRBJ2-4; no reliable D call. V was trimmed by 3 bases and J by 0 bases, leaving 6 bases between them. CDR3 length: 14 amino acids. Germline values: CDR1 KGHSH, CDR2 LQKENI. The CDR3 DNA reads TGTGCCAGCTCACCCAAGCTAGCCAAAAACATTCAGTACTTC. It is translated as CASSPKLAKNIQYF.

This clonotype was counted ten times or more. The rearrangement joins TRBV5-1 to TRBJ2-3; unclear D gene. V lost 0 bases and J 4 bases, leaving 9 bases between the germline ends. The V gene's germline CDR1 is SGHRS and CDR2 YFSETQ. This CDR3 region has 14 residues. CDR3 sequence reads: CASSLVGVSDTQYF. Written as DNA, the CDR3 is TGCGCCAGCAGCTTGGTTGGGGTCTCAGATACGCAGTATTTT.

This clonotype has ten or more counts. The V call is TRBV7-2, the J call TRBJ2-2; unclear D gene. The CDR3 spans 17 residues. Germline-derived CDR1 and CDR2 are SGHTA and FQGNSA. Trimming left V 3 bases short and J 0 bases short, with 14 bases between. CDR3 sequence: CASSLTPRGTNTGELFF. The CDR3 DNA reads as TGTGCCAGCAGCTTGACCCCACGAGGAACGAACACCGGGGAGCTGTTTTTT.

This chain joins TRBV7-9 and TRBJ2-2; TRBD2 matches 8 bases. The CDR3 has 16 residues. The V gene's germline CDR1 is SEHNR and CDR2 FQNEAQ (reference sequence). J was trimmed by 3 bases and V by 5 bases; bases with no gene match: 8. The CDR3 region is CASSPDPGGYTGELFF. DNA for the CDR3: TGTGCCAGCAGCCCAGACCCGGGAGGGTACACCGGGGAGCTGTTTTTT.

Many counts were recorded for this clonotype. V is TRBV5-1 and J is TRBJ2-2; D gene ambiguous. The CDR3 has 14 amino acids. V lost 1 base and J lost 0, with 4 bases in between. CDR1 is SGHRS and CDR2 is YFSETQ in the germline V gene. The CDR3 spells CASSLTANTGELFF. The CDR3 nucleotides read TGCGCCAGCAGCTTGACAGCGAACACCGGGGAGCTGTTTTTT.

The chain carries TRBV20-1 and TRBJ2-1, with D possibly being TRBD2 (6 bases). Germline CDR1 DFQATT, CDR2 SNEGSKA (reference sequence). This CDR3 is built from 16 residues. The V end was cut by 2 bases, the J end by 3 bases, with 17 bases between. This CDR3 reads CSARRGPGGGYNEQFF. DNA for the CDR3: TGCAGTGCTAGAAGGGGTCCCGGGGGTGGCTACAATGAGCAGTTCTTC.

This clonotype has a count of ten or more. V gene TRBV7-2 combines with J gene TRBJ2-3; 12 bases map to TRBD2. CDR1 is SGHTA, CDR2 FQGNSA, per germline. The J segment lost 4 bases and the V segment lost 4 bases, leaving 6 bases of the junction unmatched. The CDR3 spans 16 residues. CDR3 DNA: TGTGCCAGCAGCTACAGACTAGCGGGAGCTGCAGATACGCAGTATTTT. Amino acid sequence: CASSYRLAGAADTQYF.

At least ten counts were recorded for this clonotype. The chain joins TRBV6-2 or TRBV6-3 to TRBJ2-5; D is tentatively TRBD1 or TRBD2 (5 bases each). Trimming took off 1 base at V and 5 bases at J, with 14 bases between the two ends. The CDR3 runs 15 residues. CDR1 is MNHEY and CDR2 is SVGEGT in the germline V gene. The CDR3 sequence is CASSYLSAEGETQYF. CDR3 sequence (DNA): TGTGCCAGCAGTTACTTATCGGCAGAGGGGGAGACCCAGTACTTC.

The chain links TRBV4-3 to TRBJ1-3; D uncertain. Per germline, CDR1 LGHNA and CDR2 YSLEER. Between the trimmed V and J ends, which lost 5 bases and 3 bases, there was a span of 8 bases. The CDR3 consists of 13 residues. CDR3 bases: TGCGCCAGCAGCTCCGGTTATGGAAACACCATATATTTT. Protein product: CASSSGYGNTIYF.

The chain carries TRBV20-1 and TRBJ2-5; D is perhaps TRBD2 (5 bases). The V and J ends lost 4 bases and 4 bases respectively, with 10 bases between them. This CDR3 contains 12 residues. Germline V gives CDR1 DFQATT, CDR2 SNEGSKA (reference sequence). CDR3 amino acids: CSAKTTGETQYF. CDR3 coding DNA: TGCAGTGCTAAGACTACCGGAGAGACCCAGTACTTC.

The chain's CDR3 is CASSLRGGDIQTQYF. The DNA of the CDR3 is TGTGCCAGCAGCTTAAGGGGGGGCGATATCCAGACCCAGTACTTC. The chain is built from TRBV7-7 and TRBJ2-5, with TRBD2 as a possible D gene (7 bases). The V gene lost 2 bases and the J gene lost 6 bases, with 16 bases spanning the gap. Germline values: CDR1 SSHAT, CDR2 FNYEAQ (reference sequence). The CDR3 runs to 15 residues.

The V and J genes are TRBV5-1 and TRBJ2-2; D is possibly TRBD2 (6 bases). Germline CDR1 and CDR2: SGHRS and YFSETQ. The ends were cut back, 0 bases at V and 0 bases at J, with 12 bases in the middle. CDR3 length: 17 residues. As DNA, the CDR3 is TGCGCCAGCAGCTTGGTGGCGGGGTACGCGAACACCGGGGAGCTGTTTTTT. It codes for CASSLVAGYANTGELFF.